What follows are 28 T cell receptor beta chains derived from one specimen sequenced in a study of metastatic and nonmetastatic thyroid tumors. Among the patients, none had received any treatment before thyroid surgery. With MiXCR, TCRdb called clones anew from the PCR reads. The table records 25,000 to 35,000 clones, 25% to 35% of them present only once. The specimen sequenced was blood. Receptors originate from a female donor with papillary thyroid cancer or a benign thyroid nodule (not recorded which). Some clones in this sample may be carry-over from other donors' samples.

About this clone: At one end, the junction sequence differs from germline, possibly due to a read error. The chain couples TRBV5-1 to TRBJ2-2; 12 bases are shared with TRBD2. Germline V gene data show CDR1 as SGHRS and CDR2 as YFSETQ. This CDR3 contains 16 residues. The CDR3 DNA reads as TGCGCAAGCAGCCCCCGACTAGCGGGAGTATCCTGGGAGCTGTTTTTT. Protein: CASSPRLAGVSWELFF.

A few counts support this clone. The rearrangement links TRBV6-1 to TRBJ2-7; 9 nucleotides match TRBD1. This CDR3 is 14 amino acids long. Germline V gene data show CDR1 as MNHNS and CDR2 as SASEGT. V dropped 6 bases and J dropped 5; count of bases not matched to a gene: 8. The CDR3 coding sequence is TGTGCCAGCAGCAAAAGACAGGGGGTGAACGAGCAGTACTTC. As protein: CASSKRQGVNEQYF.

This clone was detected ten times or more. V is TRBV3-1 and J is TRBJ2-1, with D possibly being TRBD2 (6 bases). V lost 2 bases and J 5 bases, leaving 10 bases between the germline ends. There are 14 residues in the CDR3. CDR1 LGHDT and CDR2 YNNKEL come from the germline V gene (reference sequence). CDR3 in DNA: TGTGCCAGCAGCCAACCCGGGAGAAACAATGAGCAGTTCTTC. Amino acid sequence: CASSQPGRNNEQFF.

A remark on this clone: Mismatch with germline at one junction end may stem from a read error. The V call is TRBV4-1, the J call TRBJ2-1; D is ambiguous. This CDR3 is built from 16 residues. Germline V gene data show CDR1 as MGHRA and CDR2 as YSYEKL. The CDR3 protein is CARIQEQLISYNELFF. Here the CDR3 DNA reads TGCGCCAGGATCCAAGAACAGTTAATCTCCTACAATGAGCTGTTCTTC.

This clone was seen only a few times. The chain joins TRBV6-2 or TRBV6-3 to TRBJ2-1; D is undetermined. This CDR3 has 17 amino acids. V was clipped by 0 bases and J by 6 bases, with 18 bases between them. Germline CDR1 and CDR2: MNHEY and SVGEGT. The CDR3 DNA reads TGTGCCAGCAGTTACTCTCCACTTAATGGTGAACTCAATGAGCAGTTCTTC. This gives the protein CASSYSPLNGELNEQFF.

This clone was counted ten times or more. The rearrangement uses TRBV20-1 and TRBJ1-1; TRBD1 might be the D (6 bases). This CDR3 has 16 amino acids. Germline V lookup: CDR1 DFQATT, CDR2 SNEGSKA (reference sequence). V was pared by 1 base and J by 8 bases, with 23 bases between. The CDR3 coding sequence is TGCAGTGCTAGAGCCTGGGGGGACACGGGGGTCGGGGAAGCTTTCTTT. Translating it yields CSARAWGDTGVGEAFF.

This CDR3 reads CASKEGTSGTEQYF. In DNA form, the CDR3 reads TGTGCCAGCAAGGAGGGGACTAGCGGGACCGAGCAGTACTTC. The chain is built from TRBV2 and TRBJ2-7, with TRBD2 matching over 13 bases. V lost 7 bases and J lost 6; bases outside the gene matches: 6. Germline V lookup: CDR1 SNHLY, CDR2 FYNNEI. This CDR3 comprises 14 residues.

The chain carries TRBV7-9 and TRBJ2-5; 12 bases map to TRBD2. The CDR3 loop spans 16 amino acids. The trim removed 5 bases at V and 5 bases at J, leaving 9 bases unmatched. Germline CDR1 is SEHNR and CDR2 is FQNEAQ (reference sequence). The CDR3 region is CASSVLAGGPRETQYF. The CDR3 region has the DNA TGTGCCAGCAGCGTACTAGCGGGAGGCCCTCGGGAGACCCAGTACTTC.

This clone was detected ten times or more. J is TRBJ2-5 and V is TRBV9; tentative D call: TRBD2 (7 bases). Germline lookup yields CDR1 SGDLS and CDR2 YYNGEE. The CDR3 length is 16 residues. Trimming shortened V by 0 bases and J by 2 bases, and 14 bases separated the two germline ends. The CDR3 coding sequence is TGTGCCAGCAGCGTAGAGGGGAGGGGGAAACAAGAGACCCAGTACTTC. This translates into CASSVEGRGKQETQYF.

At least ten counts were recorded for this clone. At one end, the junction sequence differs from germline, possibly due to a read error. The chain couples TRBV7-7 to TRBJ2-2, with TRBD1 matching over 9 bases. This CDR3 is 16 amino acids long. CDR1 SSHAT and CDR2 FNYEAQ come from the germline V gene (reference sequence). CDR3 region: CASSLVTGGGTGELFF. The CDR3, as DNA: TGTGCTAGCAGCTTAGTCACAGGGGGCGGCACCGGGGAGCTGTTTTTT.

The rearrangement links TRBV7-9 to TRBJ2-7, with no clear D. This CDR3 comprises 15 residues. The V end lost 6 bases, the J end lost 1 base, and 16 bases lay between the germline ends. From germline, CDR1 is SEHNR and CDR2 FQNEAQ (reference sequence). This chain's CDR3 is CASRDSVEESYEQYF. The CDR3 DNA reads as TGTGCCAGCAGAGATAGTGTAGAGGAATCCTACGAGCAGTACTTC.

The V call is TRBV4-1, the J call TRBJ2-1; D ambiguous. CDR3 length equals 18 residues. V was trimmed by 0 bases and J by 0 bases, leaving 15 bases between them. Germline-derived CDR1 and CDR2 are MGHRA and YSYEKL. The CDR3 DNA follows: TGCGCCAGCAGCCAAGACCCCTCCACTTCGTACTCCTACAATGAGCAGTTCTTC. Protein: CASSQDPSTSYSYNEQFF.

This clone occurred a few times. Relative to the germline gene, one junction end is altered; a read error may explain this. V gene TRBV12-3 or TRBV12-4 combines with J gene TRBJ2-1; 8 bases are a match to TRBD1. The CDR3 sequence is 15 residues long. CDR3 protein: CASSPEDREIDEQSF. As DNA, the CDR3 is TGTGCCAGCAGCCCCGAGGACAGGGAAATCGATGAGCAGTCCTTC.

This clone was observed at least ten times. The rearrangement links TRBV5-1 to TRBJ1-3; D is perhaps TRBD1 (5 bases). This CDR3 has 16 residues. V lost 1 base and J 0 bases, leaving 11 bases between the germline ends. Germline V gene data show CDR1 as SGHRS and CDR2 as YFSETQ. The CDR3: CASSLSGTDSGNTIYF. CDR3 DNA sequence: TGCGCCAGCAGCTTGTCAGGGACGGACTCTGGAAACACCATATATTTT.

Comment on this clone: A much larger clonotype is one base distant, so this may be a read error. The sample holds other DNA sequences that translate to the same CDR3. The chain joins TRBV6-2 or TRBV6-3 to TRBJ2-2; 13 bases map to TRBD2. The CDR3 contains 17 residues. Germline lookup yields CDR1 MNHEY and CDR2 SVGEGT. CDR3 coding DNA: TGTGCCAGCAGTTCATGGACTAGCGGGGGTTACACAGGGGAGCTGTCTTTT. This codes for CASSSWTSGGYTGELSF.

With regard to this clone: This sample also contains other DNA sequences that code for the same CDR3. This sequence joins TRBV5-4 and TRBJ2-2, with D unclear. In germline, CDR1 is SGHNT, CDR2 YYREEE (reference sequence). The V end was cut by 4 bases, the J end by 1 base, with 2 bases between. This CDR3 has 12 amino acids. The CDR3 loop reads CASSRNTGELFF. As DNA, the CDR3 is TGTGCCAGCAGCCGGAACACCGGGGAGCTGTTTTTT.

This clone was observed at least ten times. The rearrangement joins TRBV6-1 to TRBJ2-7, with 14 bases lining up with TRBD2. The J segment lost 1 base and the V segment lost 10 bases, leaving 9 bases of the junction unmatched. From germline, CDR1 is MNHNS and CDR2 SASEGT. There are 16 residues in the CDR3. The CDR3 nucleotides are TGTGCCATCCCATCCGGGACTAGCGGGAGTTCCTACGAGCAGTACTTC. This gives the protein CAIPSGTSGSSYEQYF.

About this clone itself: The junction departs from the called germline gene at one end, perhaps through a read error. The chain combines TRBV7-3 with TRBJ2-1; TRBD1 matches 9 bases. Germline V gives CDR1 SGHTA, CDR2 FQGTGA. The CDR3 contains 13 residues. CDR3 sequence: CASSSSTGTGLFF. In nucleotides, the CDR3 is TGTGCTAGCAGCTCCTCCACCGGGACAGGGCTGTTCTTC.

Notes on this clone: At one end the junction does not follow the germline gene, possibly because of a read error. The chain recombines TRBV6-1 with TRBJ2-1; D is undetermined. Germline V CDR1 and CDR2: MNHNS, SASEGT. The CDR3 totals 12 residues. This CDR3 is CAISELVYERFF. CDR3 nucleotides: TGTGCCATCAGTGAATTAGTCTATGAGCGGTTCTTC.

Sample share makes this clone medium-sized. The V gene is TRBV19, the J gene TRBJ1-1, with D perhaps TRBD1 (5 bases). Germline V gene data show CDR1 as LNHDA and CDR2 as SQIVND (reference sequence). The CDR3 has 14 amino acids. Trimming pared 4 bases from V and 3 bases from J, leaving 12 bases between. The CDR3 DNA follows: TGTGCCAGTAGTAGGGGGACGGAGGACACTGAAGCTTTCTTT. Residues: CASSRGTEDTEAFF.

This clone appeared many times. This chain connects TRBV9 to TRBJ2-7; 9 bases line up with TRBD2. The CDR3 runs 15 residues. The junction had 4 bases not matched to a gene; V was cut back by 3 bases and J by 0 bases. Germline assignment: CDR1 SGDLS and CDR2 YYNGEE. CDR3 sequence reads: CASSADSGSSYEQYF. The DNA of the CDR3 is TGTGCCAGCAGCGCGGATAGCGGGAGCTCCTACGAGCAGTACTTC.

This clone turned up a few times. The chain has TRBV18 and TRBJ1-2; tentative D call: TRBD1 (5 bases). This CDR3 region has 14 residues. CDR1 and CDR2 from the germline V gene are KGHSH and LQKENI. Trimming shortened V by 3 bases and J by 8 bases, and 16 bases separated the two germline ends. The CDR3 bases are TGTGCCAGCTCACCGACGGACACCATGGCAGGCTACACCTTC. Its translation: CASSPTDTMAGYTF.

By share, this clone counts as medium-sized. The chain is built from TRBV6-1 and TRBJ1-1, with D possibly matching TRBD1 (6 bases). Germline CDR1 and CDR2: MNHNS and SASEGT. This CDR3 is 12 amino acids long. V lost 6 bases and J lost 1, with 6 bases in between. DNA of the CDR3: TGTGCCAGCAGGACAGGGAACACTGAAGCTTTCTTT. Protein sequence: CASRTGNTEAFF.

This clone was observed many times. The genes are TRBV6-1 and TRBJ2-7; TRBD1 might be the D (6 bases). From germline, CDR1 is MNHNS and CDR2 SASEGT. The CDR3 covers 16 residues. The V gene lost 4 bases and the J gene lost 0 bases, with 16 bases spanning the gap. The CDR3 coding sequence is TGTGCCAGCAGTGCTTTCCATGGGGGCAGCTCCTACGAGCAGTACTTC. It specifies CASSAFHGGSSYEQYF.

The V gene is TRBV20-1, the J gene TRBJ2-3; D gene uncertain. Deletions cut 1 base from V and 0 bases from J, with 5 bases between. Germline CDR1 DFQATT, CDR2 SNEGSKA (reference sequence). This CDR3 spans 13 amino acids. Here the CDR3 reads CSARGGSTDTQYF. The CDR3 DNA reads TGCAGTGCTAGAGGAGGTAGCACAGATACGCAGTATTTT.

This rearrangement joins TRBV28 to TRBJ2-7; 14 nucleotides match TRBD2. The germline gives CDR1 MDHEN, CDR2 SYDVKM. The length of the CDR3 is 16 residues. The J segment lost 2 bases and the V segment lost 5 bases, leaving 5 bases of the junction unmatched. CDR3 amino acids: CASSPSTSGRAYEQYF. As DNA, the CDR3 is TGTGCCAGCAGTCCCTCGACTAGCGGGAGGGCCTACGAGCAGTACTTC.

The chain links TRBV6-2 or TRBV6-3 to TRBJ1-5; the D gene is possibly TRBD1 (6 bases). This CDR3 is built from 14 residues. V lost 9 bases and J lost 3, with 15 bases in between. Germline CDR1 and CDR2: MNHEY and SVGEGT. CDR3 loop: CASSRTDNNQPQHF. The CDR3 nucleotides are TGTGCCAGTAGTCGGACAGATAACAATCAGCCCCAGCATTTT.

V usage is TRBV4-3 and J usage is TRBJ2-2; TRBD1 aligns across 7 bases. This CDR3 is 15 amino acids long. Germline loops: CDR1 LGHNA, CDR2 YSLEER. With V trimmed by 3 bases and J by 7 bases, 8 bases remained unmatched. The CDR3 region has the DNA TGCGCCAGCAGCCATTCCGACAGGGTGGGCGGGGAGCTGTTTTTT. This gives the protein CASSHSDRVGGELFF.